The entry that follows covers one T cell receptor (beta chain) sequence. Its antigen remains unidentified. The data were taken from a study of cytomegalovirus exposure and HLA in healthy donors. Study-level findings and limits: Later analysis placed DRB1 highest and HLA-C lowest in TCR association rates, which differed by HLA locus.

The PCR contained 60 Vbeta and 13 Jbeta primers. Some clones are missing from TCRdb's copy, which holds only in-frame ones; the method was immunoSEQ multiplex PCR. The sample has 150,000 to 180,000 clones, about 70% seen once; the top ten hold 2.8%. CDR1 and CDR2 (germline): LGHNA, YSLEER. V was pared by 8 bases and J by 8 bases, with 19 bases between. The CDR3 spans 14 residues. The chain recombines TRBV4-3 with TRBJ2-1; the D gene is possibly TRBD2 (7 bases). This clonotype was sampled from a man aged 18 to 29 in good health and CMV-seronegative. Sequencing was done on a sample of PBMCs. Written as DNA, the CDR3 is TGCGCCAGCTCCCAAGAAGGGGGGGCGTATGAGCAGTTCTTC. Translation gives CASSQEGGAYEQFF.